This T cell receptor (beta chain) was identified in a study of post-analysis software for immune sequencing data. Overall study findings and caveats: The study found TRBV5-6, TRBV5-1 and TRBV20-1 among five or six TRBV segments more frequent in patients than controls.

CDR1 SGHDN and CDR2 FVKESK come from the germline V gene. After removal of 4 bases from V and 6 bases from J, the junction contained 12 bases not matched to a gene. This CDR3 contains 15 residues. Presence of unique molecular identifiers characterized the TCR beta cDNA libraries. TCRdb reprocessed the PCR reads with MiXCR, giving one entry per CDR3 protein. The sample yields roughly 650,000 distinct CDR3 sequences, around 64% seen once. A word on this clonotype: Its specificity is unknown.

Material for sequencing was blood. This receptor was identified in a girl between 2 and 10 years old with multiple sclerosis. The chain joins TRBV14 to TRBJ2-7, with 7 bases aligning to TRBD1. In nucleotides, the CDR3 is TGTGCCAGCAGCCGGGGACAGTCTTACATCAGCGAGCAGTACTTC. This codes for CASSRGQSYISEQYF.